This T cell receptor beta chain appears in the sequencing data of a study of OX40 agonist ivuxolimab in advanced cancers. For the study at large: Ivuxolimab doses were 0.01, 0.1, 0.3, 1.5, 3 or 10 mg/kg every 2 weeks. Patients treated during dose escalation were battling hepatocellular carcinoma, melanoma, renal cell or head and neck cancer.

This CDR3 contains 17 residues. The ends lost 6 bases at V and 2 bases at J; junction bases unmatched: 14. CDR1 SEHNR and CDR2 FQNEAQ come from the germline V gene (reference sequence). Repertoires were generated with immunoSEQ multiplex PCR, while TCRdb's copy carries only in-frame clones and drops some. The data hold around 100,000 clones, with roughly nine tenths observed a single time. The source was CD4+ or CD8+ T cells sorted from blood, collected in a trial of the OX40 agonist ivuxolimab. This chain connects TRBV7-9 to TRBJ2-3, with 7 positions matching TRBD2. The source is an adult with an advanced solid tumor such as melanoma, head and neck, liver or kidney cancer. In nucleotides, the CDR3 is TGTGCCAGCAGTTCGAAAAGCGGGGATGCTGACACAGATACGCAGTATTTT. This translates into CASSSKSGDADTDTQYF.